This TCR beta chain was sequenced for a study of shared clonotypes between healthy human individuals (dated by TCRdb to 2018 to 2021). Background on the whole study: The cohort comprised a couple of women and a few men aged 18 to 49 years. Per donor, three plates each were used for CD4 naive and CD4 memory, two for CD8 naive, and one for CD8 memory. To estimate repertoire size and how much clonotypes are shared between individuals, the study performed deep sequencing of blood TCR repertoires from five healthy adults. To increase sequencing depth and limit assay-specific biases, TCR repertoire library preparation and sequencing were carried out by different laboratories using diverse techniques. Leukapheresis yielded between about 0.9 and 9 billion PBMCs per donor. Here is what the overall study found, with its caveats: Compared with non-shared clonotypes, the clonotypes found in all four sorted-subset donors had higher generation probabilities. The genetic and exposure-history diversity represented was limited by the small number of donors. Sampling was restricted to blood, and TCR repertoires in tissues likely differ from the TCR repertoires found in blood. Based on pairwise subsampling, the degree of clonotype sharing among donors was expected to be affected by sequencing depth. Incomplete sequencing was indicated by rarefaction of sorted-subset datasets, despite the large sequencing depth. When a handful of donors were compared, the shared fraction of clonotypes was around 4.6% for naive CD4, approximately 3.5% for naive CD8, 2% to 2.5% for memory CD4, and less than 0.45% for memory CD8. Naive subsets generally had larger estimated clonotype richness than memory subsets did.

Using the deep immunoSEQ assay, multiplex PCR amplified TCR CDR3 regions from genomic DNA. Extracted genomic DNA from each cell subset was distributed evenly across all wells of several immunoSEQ 96-well plates, and each plate was treated as a replicate. For sorted subsets, each replicate PCR was loaded with approximately 0.2 ug genomic DNA, equivalent to 32,000 or so T cell genomes. Purified libraries were measured with a Qubit 3.0 fluorometer, size-checked on a Bioanalyzer 2100, and measured again with the KAPA Library Quantification kit. Every immunoSEQ 96-well plate was sequenced on a separate single-read 150-cycle Illumina NextSeq 550 flow cell. As for how the authors treated the data: The immunoSEQ output contained only junctional sequences without quality scores, so filtering could not match that applied to full-length reads. To assign V/J genes and CDR3, sequences were annotated using PyIR, a Python wrapper for IgBLAST v1.9, with IMGT germline references. Reads with weak V/J assignments (E-value above 1e-6), missing CDR3, stop codons, out-of-frame junctions, or ambiguous translated residues were removed. V3J clonotypes were defined by identical inferred V gene, J gene, and CDR3 amino acid sequence. Percentage overlap between repertoires was computed as shared unique clonotypes divided by the size of the smaller repertoire. Repertoire richness was assessed with RTK rarefaction, the Chao1 estimator, and Recon v2.1 estimates of unobserved clonotypes. OLGA was used to compute generation probabilities for all TCRbeta clonotypes that the gDNA method yielded from a few donors. TCRdb re-hosts the immuneACCESS table, in-frame sequences only. Its copies lack some clones; in the studies checked, an unresolved V gene accounts for under half of them, and the cause for the rest is not known. V, J and clone size derive from that table, while D and trimming were established from the DNA sequence. In this sample the table shows over 300,000 clones, around nine tenths of which occur a single time. The ten largest clones add up to about 17% of the sample.

The CDR3 starts with the cysteine, ends with the phenylalanine, and has 15 residues. Of all the DNA, just the CDR3 is kept, 45 bases in frame from base 1. V lost 1 base and J lost 4 bases, and the count of bases not matched to a germline gene is 6. CDR1 and CDR2, per the germline V gene, are MNHNS and SASEGT. To note about this clone: The antigen it binds to is not known. Base-call qualities are not available, and no considerably larger clone is one nucleotide away.

Donors were healthy HIV-negative adults with no recently reported acute infections or vaccinations. Every donor was a Caucasian adult residing in Nashville, Tennessee, USA. CD8 memory samples were composed of magnetically selected CD45RO+ cells combined with CCR7-negative CD45RA+ effector memory (TemRA) cells. Blood was obtained by leukapheresis, after which PBMCs were separated by Ficoll-Histopaque density gradient centrifugation and cryopreserved in liquid nitrogen vapor phase. Analytical flow cytometry was used to check the purity and quantity of each magnetically sorted T cell population. Genomic DNA was isolated from every sorted fraction and measured by UV absorbance on a Nanodrop 2000c.

Sample: memory CD8+ T cells sorted from blood. The sample's cell subset or site label, in plain terms: CD45RO+ cells pooled with CCR7-negative TemRA cells. The sequence was obtained from a man in his late teens or twenties in good health. The sequence joins TRBV6-1 to TRBJ2-7; TRBD2 lines up with 8 middle nucleotides. The CDR3 amino acid sequence is: CASSEDTGGAYEQYF. At the DNA level, the sequence is TGTGCCAGCAGTGAAGACACCGGGGGGGCTTACGAGCAGTACTTC.